These T cell receptor beta chains were read from a single sample in a study of blood T cells in healthy people across ages. MiXCR was run by TCRdb on the 5' RACE reads, yielding one entry per CDR3 protein. The table lists more than 1.4 million distinct CDR3 sequences, approximately 38% of them singletons. The specimen was blood. The receptors shown here come from a woman younger than 35 in good health. Each CDR3 is given with its conserved first and last residue. Fields, in order: clone size, D gene, J gene, V gene, CDR3 DNA, CDR3 protein. The D gene is left open where the match is weak. Expanded clones are given a class, and other clones once, few, many or no size at all.

NA TRBD2 TRBJ2-7 TRBV7-2 TGTGCCAGCAGCTTAGATAGCGGGAGTTCAGCCAGTGAGCAGTACTTC CASSLDSGSSASEQYF
many NA TRBJ2-7 TRBV12-3/TRBV12-4 TGTGCCAGCAGTTTAGGGGGGACGAATTTGGGGCAGTACTTC CASSLGGTNLGQYF
NA TRBD1 TRBJ1-1 TRBV3-1 TGTGCCAGCAGCCAAGAGGGTCTTGGGACAGGGGATACGAACACTGAAGCTTTCTTT CASSQEGLGTGDTNTEAFF
few NA TRBJ2-3 TRBV20-1 TGCAGTGCTAGAGATGAAAGTCGTAGCACAGATACGCAGTATTTT CSARDESRSTDTQYF
NA NA TRBJ1-2 TRBV2 TGTGCCAGCAGTGAATCAGTTACCTATGGCTACACCTTC CASSESVTYGYTF
few NA TRBJ2-7 TRBV11-2 TGTGCCAGCAGCTTGAATAGTCAGGGACCCTACGAGCAGTACTTC CASSLNSQGPYEQYF
NA TRBD1 TRBJ1-2 TRBV15 TGTGCCACCACGGGACAGAACTATGGCTACACCTTC CATTGQNYGYTF
few NA TRBJ2-1 TRBV4-1 TGCGCCAGCAGCCAAGGTACCGGGACAGAGCAGTTCTTC CASSQGTGTEQFF
few TRBD1 TRBJ2-5 TRBV10-3 TGTGCCATCAGTGATGTGGTCTGGACAGGCGAGACCCAGTACTTC CAISDVVWTGETQYF
few TRBD1 TRBJ2-7 TRBV15 TGTGCCACCAGCAGCGACCCGGGACAGGGAGCAGGCTACGAGCAGTACTTC CATSSDPGQGAGYEQYF
NA NA TRBJ2-2 TRBV18 TGTGCCAGCTCACCACAGAGGACCGGGGAGCTGTTTTTT CASSPQRTGELFF
NA NA TRBJ2-1 TRBV20-1 TGCAGTGCTGAATCGGACAAGAACAATGAGCAGTTCTTC CSAESDKNNEQFF
NA NA TRBJ2-5 TRBV11-3 TGTGCCAGCAGCGGACGGACGAAAGAGACCCAGTACTTC CASSGRTKETQYF
few NA TRBJ2-7 TRBV6-1 TGTGCCAGCTCGTCGGGCATGTCCTACGAGCAGTACTTC CASSSGMSYEQYF
NA NA TRBJ2-7 TRBV12-5 TGTGCTAGTGGTTTGTCGACTCGTACCGAGCAGTACTTC CASGLSTRTEQYF
NA TRBD1 TRBJ1-1 TRBV28 TGTGCCAGCAGTTTAAAATTACAGGGGGGAGCTTTCTTT CASSLKLQGGAFF
few NA TRBJ2-7 TRBV20-1 TGCAGTGCTCTCCAAAGACAGAAGGGTATCTACGAGCAGTACTTC CSALQRQKGIYEQYF
NA NA TRBJ2-5 TRBV28 TGTGCCAGCAGCCGCGGAATCCAAGAGACCCAGTACTTC CASSRGIQETQYF
NA NA TRBJ1-1 TRBV10-3 TGTGCCATCCGGGTTGGGCGGGGGCAGAACACTGAAGCTTTCTTT CAIRVGRGQNTEAFF
NA TRBD1 TRBJ2-7 TRBV10-3 TGTGCCATCGCCGGGACAGGGTTTTCCTACGAGCAGTACTTC CAIAGTGFSYEQYF
once NA TRBJ1-5 TRBV27 TGTGCCGGCAGTTCCGGGACCTCAAATCAGCCCCAGCATTTT CAGSSGTSNQPQHF
NA NA TRBJ2-7 TRBV14 TGTGCCAGCAGCCAAGCGCTAAGGTACGAGCAGTACTTC CASSQALRYEQYF
NA NA TRBJ1-2 TRBV11-2 TGTGCCAGCAGCAAAGACCGGGACCCCGATCCTGGCTACACCTTC CASSKDRDPDPGYTF
NA NA TRBJ2-5 TRBV5-6 TGTGCCAGCAGCTTATCCAGCTACAGGGAGCAGTACTTC CASSLSSYREQYF
NA NA TRBJ1-1 TRBV27 TGTGCCAGCAGTTCCCCGACTAGGGATTCAAGTGCTTTCTTT CASSSPTRDSSAFF
NA NA TRBJ1-1 TRBV14 TGTGCCAGCAGCCGTAAAACGAACACTGAAGCTTTCTTT CASSRKTNTEAFF
NA NA TRBJ2-7 TRBV20-1 TGCAGTGCTAGAGATCCGGGGACGGTGGGGGACGAGCAGTACTTC CSARDPGTVGDEQYF
NA NA TRBJ1-4 TRBV29-1 TGCAGCGTTCAAGGACGTAGTGAAAAACTGTTTTTT CSVQGRSEKLFF
NA NA TRBJ2-7 TRBV7-9 TGTGCCAGCAGCTTAGCTCTAGGAAGGGACGAGCAGTACTTC CASSLALGRDEQYF
few NA TRBJ1-6 TRBV4-2 TGTGCCAGCAGCCAAGTTTTCAGAACCAAGGGCAATTCACCCCTCCACTTT CASSQVFRTKGNSPLHF
NA NA TRBJ1-1 TRBV12-3/TRBV12-4 TGTGCCAGCAGTTTTGCTACGAACACTGAAGCTTTCTTT CASSFATNTEAFF
NA NA TRBJ1-5 TRBV7-6 TGTGCCAGCAGCTTAGCCTGGGGTAGCAATCAGCCCCGGCATTTT CASSLAWGSNQPRHF
NA NA TRBJ2-1 TRBV6-4 TGTGCCAGCAGTGACTCCCCCTTCGAGGGGGGCCCTAACAATGAGCAGTTCTTC CASSDSPFEGGPNNEQFF
NA NA TRBJ2-7 TRBV7-9 TGTGCCAGTACTAGGGGAGCATGGGGCGAGCAGTACTTC CASTRGAWGEQYF
few NA TRBJ2-5 TRBV3-1 TGTGCCAGCAGCGTCCGGGTCCAGGAGCAGTACTTC CASSVRVQEQYF
many TRBD2 TRBJ2-4 TRBV4-2 TGTGCCAGCAGCCAAGATAGCGGGAAAAACATTCAGTACTTC CASSQDSGKNIQYF
NA NA TRBJ2-6 TRBV20-1 TGCAGTGCCCCAACGTGGAGCTCTGGGGCCAATGTCCTGACTTTC CSAPTWSSGANVLTF
many TRBD2 TRBJ2-1 TRBV13 TGTGCCAGCAGCTTAGGAGCGGGAGTGTCCTACAATGAGCAGTTCTTC CASSLGAGVSYNEQFF
NA TRBD2 TRBJ2-7 TRBV7-2 TGTGCCAGCAGCCCGAGGACTAGCGGGGGCCCTACCTACAATGAGCAGTACTTC CASSPRTSGGPTYNEQYF
NA NA TRBJ1-1 TRBV20-1 TGCAGTCCCCTCCAACCGAACACTGAAGCTTTCTTT CSPLQPNTEAFF
few NA TRBJ1-2 TRBV29-1 TGCAGCGTCGCAAGGTCGGACCGTATTGCCAATGGCTACACCTTC CSVARSDRIANGYTF
NA NA TRBJ2-5 TRBV2 TGTGCCAGCAGTGCCGAGGGGCGGATCCAAGAGACCCAGTACTTC CASSAEGRIQETQYF
NA TRBD1 TRBJ1-6 TRBV20-1 TGCAGTGCTACCCAAACGCAGACGGCAGGGGGGAATTCACCCCTCCACTTT CSATQTQTAGGNSPLHF
NA NA TRBJ2-3 TRBV12-3/TRBV12-4 TGTGCCAGCAGTTTTCAGGGGCCGTTAGATACGCAGTATTTT CASSFQGPLDTQYF
few TRBD2 TRBJ2-1 TRBV24-1 TGTGCCACCAGTGGCGGGAGAGGACCCAATGATGAGCAGTTCTTC CATSGGRGPNDEQFF
NA TRBD2 TRBJ2-3 TRBV4-1 TGCGCCAGCAGCCAAGGGAGCGGGAGCCCAGATACGCAGTATTTT CASSQGSGSPDTQYF
few NA TRBJ2-3 TRBV9 TGTGCCAGCAGCGCCCTGGGGGCCTACACAGATACGCAGTATTTT CASSALGAYTDTQYF